Detailed here is one T cell receptor (beta chain). The antigen is unknown. This CDR3 comprises 15 residues. Trimming took off 0 bases at V and 3 bases at J, with 10 bases between the two ends. CDR1 KGHSY and CDR2 FQNENV come from the germline V gene. This entry is derived from a study of cytomegalovirus exposure and HLA in healthy donors. Looking at the study overall: Out of about 170 million T cells, an earlier analysis found some 110 million unique TCR beta sequences in total.

Notes on the study in general: Specificity of a few CMV-associated chains for CMV antigens was verified in vitro. As immune exposure information, only CMV serostatus was available. The presence/absence work took it that sequencing depth was about the same across donors.

Vbeta (60) and Jbeta (13) primers were used in the PCR. Repertoires were generated with immunoSEQ multiplex PCR, while TCRdb's copy carries only in-frame clones and drops some. The data hold 120,000 or so clones, with about four fifths observed a single time. The origin of this receptor is a female donor in good health and CMV-seropositive. This rearrangement joins TRBV16 to TRBJ2-3; D remains unclear. Specimen: PBMCs. CDR3 nucleotide sequence: TGTGCCAGCAGCCAATCTTACGTGCGTACAGATACGCAGTATTTT. Amino acids: CASSQSYVRTDTQYF.